Below, 12 T cell receptor beta chains from the same sample are listed, as sequenced in a study of shared clonotypes between healthy human individuals. Sequencing used immunoSEQ multiplex PCR; TCRdb keeps in-frame clones, though not all of them. Of about 2.4 million clones listed, roughly 93% are singletons. Sequencing was done on a sample of naive CD4+ T cells from PBMCs. Regarding subset: CD45RA+ positively selected. The receptors were gathered from a man younger than 35 in good health. Some clones in this sample may be carry-over from other donors' samples.

The J gene is TRBJ1-5, the V gene TRBV7-2, with a possible D match to TRBD1 (6 bases). With 5 bases removed from V and 14 bases from J, the gap between germline ends came to 16 bases. The V gene's germline CDR1 is SGHTA and CDR2 FQGNSA. The length of the CDR3 is 12 residues. The CDR3 sequence: CASSPYGGRKHF. The CDR3 DNA follows: TGTGCCAGCAGCCCTTACGGGGGGCGGAAGCATTTT.

Details on this clone: The same CDR3 can be traced to other DNA sequences in this sample. This chain joins TRBV6-5 and TRBJ2-3; D uncertain. The CDR3 has 12 residues. The V and J ends lost 6 bases and 1 base respectively, with 5 bases between them. Germline CDR1 is MNHEY and CDR2 is SVGAGI. CDR3 DNA sequence: TGTGCCAGCAGAAGAGGCACAGATACGCAGTATTTT. Its protein is CASRRGTDTQYF.

This rearrangement joins TRBV5-1 to TRBJ2-7; 9 bases fit TRBD2. With V trimmed by 1 base and J by 3 bases, 2 bases remained unmatched. The V gene's germline CDR1 is SGHRS and CDR2 YFSETQ. This CDR3 is 14 amino acids long. The CDR3 spells CASSLQREVYEQYF. CDR3 nucleotides: TGCGCCAGCAGCTTGCAGCGGGAGGTCTACGAGCAGTACTTC.

CDR3 amino acids: CASSQTYYGYTF. The CDR3 DNA is TGTGCCAGCAGTCAGACATACTATGGCTACACCTTC. The gene calls are TRBV28 and TRBJ1-2; no clear D gene. The CDR3 sequence is 12 residues long. V lost 5 bases, J lost 3 bases, and 7 bases lay in between. CDR1 and CDR2 (germline): MDHEN, SYDVKM.

The chain has TRBV7-2 and TRBJ2-3, with D possibly matching TRBD2 (5 bases). Trimming took 0 bases from V and 3 from J, leaving 10 bases between them. This CDR3 is 15 amino acids long. Germline CDR1 SGHTA, CDR2 FQGNSA. CDR3 in amino acids: CASSLAPGLTDTQYF. The CDR3 DNA reads TGTGCCAGCAGCTTAGCGCCGGGATTGACAGATACGCAGTATTTT. Using reference TRBV7-2 and TRBJ2-3 for the parts outside the CDR3, the full variable domain is GAGVSQSPSNKVTEKGKDVELRCDPISGHTALYWYRQSLGQGLEFLIYFQGNSAPDKSGLPSDRFSAERTGGSVSTLTIQRTQQEDSAVYLCASSLAPGLTDTQYFGPGTRLTVL.

The V call is TRBV6-1, the J call TRBJ1-1; no reliable D call. The V and J ends lost 2 bases and 2 bases respectively, with 6 bases between them. CDR1 and CDR2 from the germline V gene are MNHNS and SASEGT. This CDR3 spans 13 amino acids. The CDR3 DNA reads TGTGCCAGCAGTGAAACAACAAACACTGAAGCTTTCTTT. Protein: CASSETTNTEAFF.

V gene TRBV19 combines with J gene TRBJ1-2; D is ambiguous. The V gene's germline CDR1 is LNHDA and CDR2 SQIVND (reference sequence). The CDR3 is 15 amino acids. Trimming removed 3 bases at V and 4 bases at J, with 15 bases between. The CDR3 DNA sequence: TGTGCCAGTAGTATTTTGGTCCTGAGGATCTATGGCTACACCTTC. Encoded protein: CASSILVLRIYGYTF.

The V call is TRBV4-1, the J call TRBJ1-1; TRBD1 matches at 9 bases. Trimming took 0 bases from V and 0 from J; bases not matched to a gene: 14. CDR1 is MGHRA, CDR2 YSYEKL, per germline. This CDR3 has 20 amino acids. CDR3 nucleotides: TGCGCCAGCAGCCAAGATCTGAGGGTACAGGGGGCGCATGTGAACACTGAAGCTTTCTTT. This encodes CASSQDLRVQGAHVNTEAFF.

This CDR3 is CASSEGWGEQFF. The CDR3 DNA is TGTGCCAGCAGTGAAGGGTGGGGTGAGCAGTTCTTC. This chain connects TRBV2 to TRBJ2-1; D unresolved. The CDR3 has 12 residues. V was shortened by 1 base and J by 9 bases, with 7 bases between the two germline ends. Germline V gene lookup returns CDR1 SNHLY and CDR2 FYNNEI.

The V gene is TRBV7-8, the J gene TRBJ2-7; D unresolved. The CDR3 has 14 amino acids. The V end was cut by 5 bases, the J end by 5 bases, with 16 bases between. Germline-derived CDR1 and CDR2 are SGHVS and FQNEAQ. DNA of the CDR3: TGTGCCAGCAGCCTGCGGCGGATGATGGACGAGCAGTACTTC. Residues: CASSLRRMMDEQYF.

This chain uses TRBV10-3 with TRBJ2-7; 7 bases fit TRBD1. The trim removed 9 bases at V and 2 bases at J, leaving 10 bases unmatched. The CDR3 contains 14 residues. The germline gives CDR1 ENHRY, CDR2 SYGVKD. The CDR3 here is CAMGTTGYTYEQYF. CDR3 in DNA: TGTGCCATGGGAACGACAGGGTACACCTACGAGCAGTACTTC.

The V gene is TRBV5-6, the J gene TRBJ2-3; 8 bases line up with TRBD2. The CDR3 is made up of 16 amino acids. The V and J ends lost 4 bases and 5 bases, in that order; junction bases with no gene match: 12. Germline CDR1 reads SGHDT; CDR2 reads YYEEEE. CDR3 in DNA: TGTGCCAGCAGCCCGACGGTTAGCGGGGAGGTAGATACGCAGTATTTT. It yields the protein CASSPTVSGEVDTQYF. The full variable domain, completed using reference TRBV5-6 and TRBJ2-3, is DAGVTQSPTHLIKTRGQQVTLRCSPKSGHDTVSWYQQALGQGPQFIFQYYEEEERQRGNFPDRFSGHQFPNYSSELNVNALLLGDSALYLCASSPTVSGEVDTQYFGPGTRLTVL.